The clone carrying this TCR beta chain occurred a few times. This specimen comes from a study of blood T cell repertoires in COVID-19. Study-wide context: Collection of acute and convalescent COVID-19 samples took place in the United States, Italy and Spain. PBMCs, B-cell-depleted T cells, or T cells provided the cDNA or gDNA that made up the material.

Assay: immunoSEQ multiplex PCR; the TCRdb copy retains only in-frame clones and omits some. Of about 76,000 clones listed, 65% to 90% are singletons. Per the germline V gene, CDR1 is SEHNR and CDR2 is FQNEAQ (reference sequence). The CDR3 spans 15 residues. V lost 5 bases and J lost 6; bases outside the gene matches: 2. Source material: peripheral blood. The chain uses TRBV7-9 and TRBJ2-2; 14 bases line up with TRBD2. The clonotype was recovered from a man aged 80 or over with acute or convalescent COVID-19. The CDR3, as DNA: TGTGCCAGCAGCCCGACTAGCGGGAGGGCCGGGGAGCTGTTTTTT. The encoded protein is CASSPTSGRAGELFF.